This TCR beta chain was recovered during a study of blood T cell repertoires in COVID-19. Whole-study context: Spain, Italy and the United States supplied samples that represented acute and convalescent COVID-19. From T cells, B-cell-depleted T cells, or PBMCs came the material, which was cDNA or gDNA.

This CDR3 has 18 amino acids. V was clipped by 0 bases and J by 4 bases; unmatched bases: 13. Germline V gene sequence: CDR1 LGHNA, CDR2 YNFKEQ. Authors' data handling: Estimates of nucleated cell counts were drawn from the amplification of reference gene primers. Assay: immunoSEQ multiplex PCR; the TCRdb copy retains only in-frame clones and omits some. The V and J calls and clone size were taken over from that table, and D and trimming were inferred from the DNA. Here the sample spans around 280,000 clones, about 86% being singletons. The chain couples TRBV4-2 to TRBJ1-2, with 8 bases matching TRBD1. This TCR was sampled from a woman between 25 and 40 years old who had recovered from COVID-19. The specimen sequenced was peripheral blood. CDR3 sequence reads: CASSQEGAWDRSPYGYTF. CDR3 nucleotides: TGTGCCAGCAGCCAAGAGGGGGCGTGGGACAGGTCCCCCTATGGCTACACCTTC.